The subject of this entry is one T cell receptor (beta chain). This record comes from a study of blood T cell repertoires in COVID-19. Study-wide context: Researchers got acute and convalescent COVID-19 samples from the United States, Italy and Spain.

This table comes from immunoSEQ multiplex PCR, and its TCRdb copy is limited to in-frame clones, with some not included. The sample has fewer than 150,000 clones; about 90% are singletons. The sequence was obtained from a woman aged 60 to 75 with acute or convalescent COVID-19. Sequencing was carried out using peripheral blood.

CDR3 loop: CASSLGTAGDPYNEQFF. CDR3 nucleotide sequence: TGCGCCAGCAGCTTGGGTACAGCGGGAGACCCCTACAATGAGCAGTTCTTC. The chain is built from TRBV5-1 and TRBJ2-1; 8 positions match TRBD2. This CDR3 contains 17 residues. With V trimmed by 0 bases and J by 2 bases, 7 bases remained unmatched. Germline CDR1 and CDR2: SGHRS and YFSETQ.